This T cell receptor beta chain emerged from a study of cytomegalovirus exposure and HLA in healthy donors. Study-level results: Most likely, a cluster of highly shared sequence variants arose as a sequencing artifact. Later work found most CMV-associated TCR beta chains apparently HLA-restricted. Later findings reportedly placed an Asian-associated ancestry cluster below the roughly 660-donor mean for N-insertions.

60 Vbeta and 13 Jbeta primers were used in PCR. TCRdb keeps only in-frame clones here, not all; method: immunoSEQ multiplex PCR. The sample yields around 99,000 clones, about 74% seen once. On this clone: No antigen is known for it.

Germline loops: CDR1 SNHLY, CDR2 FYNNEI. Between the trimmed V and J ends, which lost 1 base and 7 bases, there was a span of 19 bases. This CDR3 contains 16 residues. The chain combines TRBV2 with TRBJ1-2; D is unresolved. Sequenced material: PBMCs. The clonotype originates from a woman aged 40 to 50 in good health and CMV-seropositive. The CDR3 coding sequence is TGTGCCAGCAGTGAAGTCTGGGCAGGAGTTGAGGGTGGCTACACCTTC. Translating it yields CASSEVWAGVEGGYTF.